Shown below are 17 T cell receptor beta chains from a single sample sequenced in a study of blood T cell repertoires in COVID-19. TCRdb's table, derived via immunoSEQ multiplex PCR, lists solely in-frame clones and lacks some. The sample includes approximately 250,000 clones, roughly 89% seen only once; the top ten take under 5%. The sequenced sample consisted of PBMCs or T cells enriched from blood (not recorded which). The receptor set was obtained from a woman under 40 who had recovered from COVID-19.

The genes are TRBV2 and TRBJ2-7; 9 bases fit TRBD1. CDR3 size: 15 residues. Germline V gives CDR1 SNHLY, CDR2 FYNNEI. The V gene end was trimmed by 3 bases and the J gene end by 6 bases; junction bases not matched to a gene: 9. In DNA, the CDR3 is TGTGCCAGCAGTGAGGGTGGGGGACAGGGCATCGAGCAGTACTTC. It codes for CASSEGGGQGIEQYF.

This chain joins TRBV29-1 and TRBJ1-1; D might be TRBD1 (5 bases). There are 12 residues in the CDR3. Deletions cut 4 bases from V and 1 base from J, with 7 bases between. Germline CDR1 is SQVTM and CDR2 is ANQGSEA. The CDR3 loop is CSVGQRNTEAFF. CDR3 nucleotide sequence: TGCAGCGTTGGACAGCGGAACACTGAAGCTTTCTTT.

The chain employs TRBV11-2 and TRBJ2-1, with 12 positions matching TRBD1. With 4 bases clipped from V and 6 bases from J, the junction kept 7 bases outside the gene matches. This CDR3 has 16 amino acids. From germline, CDR1 is SGHAT and CDR2 FQNNGV. The CDR3 reads CASSWAGTGGGNEQFF. CDR3 DNA sequence: TGTGCCAGCAGCTGGGCGGGGACAGGGGGCGGCAATGAGCAGTTCTTC.

The chain combines TRBV4-2 with TRBJ2-5; D perhaps matches TRBD2 (6 bases). Germline V CDR1 and CDR2: LGHNA, YNFKEQ. CDR3 length: 16 residues. V dropped 1 base and J dropped 5 bases, with 17 bases sitting between them. For the CDR3, the DNA is TGTGCCAGCAGCCAAGGGCCCTTGGGGGGTCATGAGACCCAGTACTTC. Protein product: CASSQGPLGGHETQYF.

The chain couples TRBV7-2 to TRBJ1-2, with TRBD1 as a possible D gene (6 bases). Per the germline V gene, CDR1 is SGHTA and CDR2 is FQGNSA. The CDR3 has 13 residues. V lost 5 bases and J 8 bases, leaving 15 bases between the germline ends. Written as DNA, the CDR3 is TGTGCCAGCAGCCCGGGACACTACCTAGGCTACACCTTC. It yields the protein CASSPGHYLGYTF.

The chain is built from TRBV12-3 or TRBV12-4 and TRBJ1-2, with a tentative D call TRBD1 (6 bases). The V end was cut by 8 bases, the J end by 7 bases, with 11 bases between. This CDR3 has 11 amino acids. The CDR3 loop reads CASVGGAGYTF. CDR3 in DNA: TGTGCCAGCGTCGGGGGGGCTGGCTACACCTTC.

The CDR3 sequence: CASTGGFERETQYF. Here the CDR3 DNA reads TGTGCCAGCACGGGGGGCTTTGAGAGGGAGACCCAGTACTTC. The rearrangement joins TRBV6-5 to TRBJ2-5; maybe TRBD2 (7 bases). Looked up from germline, CDR1 is MNHEY and CDR2 is SVGAGI. The CDR3 runs to 14 residues. V lost 7 bases, J lost 5 bases, and 17 bases lay in between.

V is TRBV30 and J is TRBJ1-2; 7 bases are shared with TRBD1. The V and J ends lost 3 bases and 5 bases, in that order; junction bases with no gene match: 3. This CDR3 contains 12 residues. Per germline, CDR1 GTSNPN and CDR2 SVGIG (reference sequence). The CDR3 sequence is CAWSRDRYGYTF. CDR3 nucleotides: TGTGCCTGGAGCCGGGACAGATATGGCTACACCTTC.

The rearrangement joins TRBV5-4 to TRBJ1-2; no clear D gene. The germline V gene encodes CDR1 SGHNT and CDR2 YYREEE (reference sequence). The length of the CDR3 is 14 residues. The V gene lost 4 bases and the J gene lost 8 bases, with 18 bases spanning the gap. The CDR3 coding sequence is TGTGCCAGCAGCGTCATAGGAGGGATGCGCGGCTACACCTTC. It specifies CASSVIGGMRGYTF.

V usage is TRBV30 and J usage is TRBJ2-7; maybe TRBD1 (6 bases). Trimming cost V 5 bases and J 3 bases, with 23 bases left between them. This CDR3 is 16 amino acids long. Germline CDR1 GTSNPN, CDR2 SVGIG (reference sequence). The CDR3 loop is CAWVQPAAPGDYEQYF. The DNA for the CDR3 is TGTGCCTGGGTCCAGCCCGCGGCACCAGGGGACTACGAGCAGTACTTC.

J is TRBJ2-1 and V is TRBV18; D is perhaps TRBD2 (5 bases). Germline lookup yields CDR1 KGHSH and CDR2 LQKENI. The germline V and J ends were trimmed by 2 bases and 4 bases, with 15 bases remaining between them. CDR3 length: 16 residues. The CDR3: CASSPALVGIYNEQFF. CDR3 bases: TGTGCCAGCTCACCAGCCCTAGTCGGGATTTACAATGAGCAGTTCTTC.

The gene calls are TRBV7-2 and TRBJ1-2, with D maybe TRBD1 (5 bases). The CDR3 has 15 residues. CDR1 and CDR2 from the germline V gene are SGHTA and FQGNSA. V was shortened by 1 base and J by 8 bases, with 17 bases between the two germline ends. CDR3 sequence (DNA): TGTGCCAGCAGCTTAGTTGTGGGTGGGGCTCGCGGCTACACCTTC. It is translated as CASSLVVGGARGYTF. The variable domain in full, with the rest retrieved from reference TRBV7-2 and TRBJ1-2, is GAGVSQSPSNKVTEKGKDVELRCDPISGHTALYWYRQSLGQGLEFLIYFQGNSAPDKSGLPSDRFSAERTGGSVSTLTIQRTQQEDSAVYLCASSLVVGGARGYTFGSGTRLTVV.

The J gene is TRBJ2-2, the V gene TRBV11-2; D ambiguous. The CDR3 totals 14 residues. Germline values: CDR1 SGHAT, CDR2 FQNNGV. V was trimmed by 5 bases and J by 6 bases, leaving 13 bases between them. CDR3 residues: CASSPLYRAGELFF. In DNA form, the CDR3 reads TGTGCCAGCAGCCCCCTGTATCGAGCCGGGGAGCTGTTTTTT.

This clone has only a few counts. This rearrangement joins TRBV23-1 to TRBJ2-7, with TRBD2 identical over 9 bases. TRBV23-1 is treated as an ORF (open reading frame) with a function not yet certain. V shed 0 bases, J shed 3 bases, and the junction held 6 bases outside the gene matches. CDR3 length: 16 residues. The CDR3 DNA sequence: TGCGCCAGCAGTCAATCGATGCTAGCGGGAAACTACGAGCAGTACTTC. This encodes CASSQSMLAGNYEQYF.

The CDR3 sequence: CASSSKPIPRTGGGNTIYF. The CDR3 region has the DNA TGTGCCAGCAGCTCTAAACCCATACCCAGAACAGGGGGTGGAAACACCATATATTTT. The chain has TRBV12-1 and TRBJ1-3; the DNA was not compared with TRBD1, the D call given in the table. TRBV12-1 is deemed a pseudogene. This CDR3 is built from 19 residues.

A note on this clone: The sample carries other DNA sequences with the same CDR3. The chain combines TRBV2 with TRBJ2-3; 12 bases are shared with TRBD2. V lost 5 bases, J lost 3 bases, and 6 bases stayed unmatched. The CDR3 is 16 amino acids. CDR1 and CDR2 from the germline V gene are SNHLY and FYNNEI. The DNA of the CDR3 is TGTGCCAGCAGTTTTGGACTAGCGGGATCGACAGATACGCAGTATTTT. Residues: CASSFGLAGSTDTQYF.

The CDR3 reads CASSPRGLRPYEQYF. CDR3 bases: TGTGCCAGCAGCCCCCGAGGGCTTCGGCCCTACGAGCAGTACTTC. The chain carries TRBV7-2 and TRBJ2-7; the D gene is possibly TRBD2 (5 bases). The CDR3 loop spans 15 amino acids. Germline V gene lookup returns CDR1 SGHTA and CDR2 FQGNSA. Between the trimmed V and J ends, which lost 5 bases and 2 bases, there was a span of 16 bases.